Listed below are T cell receptor beta chains from one sample, sequenced in a study of blood T cell repertoires in COVID-19. TCRdb's table, derived via immunoSEQ multiplex PCR, lists solely in-frame clones and lacks some. The repertoire includes about 21,000 clones, about 80% of them detected once, and roughly 6.3% sits in the top ten. What was sequenced was peripheral blood. These receptors all stem from a human donor in a cohort sampled during active COVID-19. Both conserved end residues are part of each CDR3. The D gene is left open where the match is weak. Where a row states a size, it is once, few, many or the class of an expanded clone; other rows omit it.

len: 15; j_gene: TRBJ1-2; d_gene: -; abundance: -; v_gene: TRBV28; CDR3aa: CASSLGRPTNYGYTF; CDR3nt: TGTGCCAGCAGTTTGGGCAGGCCAACTAACTATGGCTACACCTTC
len: 16; j_gene: TRBJ2-1; d_gene: TRBD2; abundance: -; v_gene: TRBV7-8; CDR3aa: CASSRGSGGAYNEQFF; CDR3nt: TGTGCCAGCAGCCGAGGGAGCGGGGGGGCTTACAATGAGCAGTTCTTC
len: 13; j_gene: TRBJ1-2; d_gene: -; abundance: -; v_gene: TRBV27; CDR3aa: CASRPNHSTGYTF; CDR3nt: TGTGCCAGCAGACCGAATCACAGTACAGGCTACACCTTC
len: 17; j_gene: TRBJ2-1; d_gene: -; abundance: few; v_gene: TRBV11-3; CDR3aa: CASSPPGPLSSYNEQFF; CDR3nt: TGTGCCAGCAGCCCCCCAGGGCCCCTGAGCTCCTACAATGAGCAGTTCTTC
len: 16; j_gene: TRBJ2-1; d_gene: TRBD2; abundance: -; v_gene: TRBV7-2; CDR3aa: CASSFTSGGTYNEQFF; CDR3nt: TGTGCCAGCAGCTTCACTAGCGGGGGGACCTACAATGAGCAGTTCTTC
len: 14; j_gene: TRBJ1-1; d_gene: -; abundance: -; v_gene: TRBV11-2; CDR3aa: CASSSIAGGPEAFF; CDR3nt: TGTGCCAGCAGCTCGATCGCCGGTGGGCCTGAAGCTTTCTTT
len: 13; j_gene: TRBJ2-1; d_gene: -; abundance: -; v_gene: TRBV5-8; CDR3aa: CASSGGSLRLQFF; CDR3nt: TGTGCCAGCAGCGGCGGGTCGTTGAGACTGCAGTTCTTC
len: 15; j_gene: TRBJ1-6; d_gene: TRBD1; abundance: -; v_gene: TRBV5-1; CDR3aa: CASSGSTGGDSPLHF; CDR3nt: TGCGCCAGCAGCGGATCGACAGGGGGAGATTCACCCCTCCACTTT
len: 13; j_gene: TRBJ1-4; d_gene: TRBD1; abundance: -; v_gene: TRBV19; CDR3aa: CASSIVYRGSLFF; CDR3nt: TGTGCCAGTAGTATAGTTTACAGGGGGAGCCTGTTTTTT
len: 15; j_gene: TRBJ2-5; d_gene: TRBD2; abundance: -; v_gene: TRBV2; CDR3aa: CASSELGLSKETQYF; CDR3nt: TGTGCCAGCAGTGAATTGGGACTATCAAAAGAGACCCAGTACTTC
len: 20; j_gene: TRBJ2-4; d_gene: TRBD2; abundance: -; v_gene: TRBV6-2/TRBV6-3; CDR3aa: CASSYLLLAGGPSDKNIQYF; CDR3nt: TGTGCCAGCAGTTACCTCCTTCTAGCGGGGGGGCCGTCTGACAAAAACATTCAGTACTTC
len: 14; j_gene: TRBJ1-1; d_gene: TRBD1; abundance: -; v_gene: TRBV5-1; CDR3aa: CASSLAGGETEAFF; CDR3nt: TGCGCCAGCAGCTTGGCAGGGGGAGAGACTGAAGCTTTCTTT
len: 14; j_gene: TRBJ1-2; d_gene: TRBD1; abundance: -; v_gene: TRBV4-3; CDR3aa: CASSQADRVDGYTF; CDR3nt: TGCGCCAGCAGCCAAGCGGACAGGGTGGATGGCTACACCTTC
len: 16; j_gene: TRBJ2-5; d_gene: TRBD2; abundance: few; v_gene: TRBV6-2/TRBV6-3; CDR3aa: CASSSILAGGRETQYF; CDR3nt: TGTGCCAGCAGTTCCATTCTAGCGGGGGGGCGAGAGACCCAGTACTTC
len: 15; j_gene: TRBJ1-3; d_gene: -; abundance: -; v_gene: TRBV19; CDR3aa: CASSWGGWSGNTIYF; CDR3nt: TGTGCCAGTAGTTGGGGGGGTTGGTCTGGAAACACCATATATTTT
len: 12; j_gene: TRBJ2-1; d_gene: -; abundance: -; v_gene: TRBV7-8; CDR3aa: CASSLISTEQFF; CDR3nt: TGTGCCAGCAGCTTAATAAGCACTGAGCAGTTCTTC
len: 15; j_gene: TRBJ1-1; d_gene: -; abundance: -; v_gene: TRBV12-5; CDR3aa: CASGPWTAHRGEAFF; CDR3nt: TGTGCTAGTGGTCCCTGGACAGCGCATAGGGGTGAAGCTTTCTTT
len: 16; j_gene: TRBJ2-7; d_gene: TRBD1; abundance: -; v_gene: TRBV6-5; CDR3aa: CASSSTGTGKRYEQYF; CDR3nt: TGTGCCAGCAGTTCTACCGGGACAGGGAAGAGGTACGAGCAGTACTTC
len: 15; j_gene: TRBJ1-2; d_gene: -; abundance: -; v_gene: TRBV10-3; CDR3aa: CAISESPGYSYGYTF; CDR3nt: TGTGCCATCAGTGAGTCTCCGGGGTACAGCTATGGCTACACCTTC
len: 14; j_gene: TRBJ1-5; d_gene: -; abundance: -; v_gene: TRBV11-2; CDR3aa: CASSLDRVNQPQHF; CDR3nt: TGTGCCAGCAGCTTAGACCGGGTTAATCAGCCCCAGCATTTT
len: 14; j_gene: TRBJ1-2; d_gene: -; abundance: -; v_gene: TRBV4-2; CDR3aa: CASSPAPRVYGYTF; CDR3nt: TGTGCCAGCAGCCCTGCCCCCCGGGTCTATGGCTACACCTTC
len: 17; j_gene: TRBJ1-3; d_gene: -; abundance: -; v_gene: TRBV13; CDR3aa: CASSLGGPGVSGNTIYF; CDR3nt: TGTGCCAGCAGCTTAGGAGGGCCGGGGGTCTCTGGAAACACCATATATTTT
len: 15; j_gene: TRBJ2-7; d_gene: -; abundance: -; v_gene: TRBV6-5; CDR3aa: CASSRGGTVGYEQYF; CDR3nt: TGTGCCAGCAGCCGCGGGGGGACAGTGGGCTACGAGCAGTACTTC
len: 14; j_gene: TRBJ1-2; d_gene: TRBD1; abundance: -; v_gene: TRBV10-3; CDR3aa: CAISEQGDRNRYTF; CDR3nt: TGTGCCATCAGTGAGCAGGGGGACAGAAATCGCTACACCTTC
len: 14; j_gene: TRBJ2-5; d_gene: -; abundance: -; v_gene: TRBV29-1; CDR3aa: CSVDRQATGETQYF; CDR3nt: TGCAGCGTGGATCGACAGGCCACGGGGGAGACCCAGTACTTC
len: 15; j_gene: TRBJ1-1; d_gene: TRBD1; abundance: -; v_gene: TRBV9; CDR3aa: CASSVAGGMNTEAFF; CDR3nt: TGTGCCAGCAGCGTAGCAGGGGGAATGAACACTGAAGCTTTCTTT
len: 14; j_gene: TRBJ2-5; d_gene: TRBD2; abundance: -; v_gene: TRBV7-2; CDR3aa: CASSLVASGKTQYF; CDR3nt: TGTGCCAGCAGCTTAGTTGCTAGCGGCAAGACCCAGTACTTC
len: 13; j_gene: TRBJ1-1; d_gene: -; abundance: -; v_gene: TRBV6-5; CDR3aa: CASEHDWNTEAFF; CDR3nt: TGTGCCAGCGAACACGACTGGAACACTGAAGCTTTCTTT
len: 13; j_gene: TRBJ2-7; d_gene: -; abundance: -; v_gene: TRBV6-5; CDR3aa: CASSYLGSYEQYF; CDR3nt: TGTGCCAGCAGTTACCTCGGGAGCTACGAGCAGTACTTC
len: 13; j_gene: TRBJ1-1; d_gene: -; abundance: few; v_gene: TRBV6-4; CDR3aa: CASSLTGNTEAFF; CDR3nt: TGTGCCAGCAGTTTGACAGGCAACACTGAAGCTTTCTTT
len: 16; j_gene: TRBJ2-2; d_gene: TRBD1; abundance: -; v_gene: TRBV4-1; CDR3aa: CASSQVGQGVVRELFF; CDR3nt: TGCGCCAGCAGCCAAGTTGGACAGGGGGTGGTCAGGGAGCTGTTTTTT
len: 11; j_gene: TRBJ2-7; d_gene: -; abundance: -; v_gene: TRBV7-2; CDR3aa: CASSSSLEQYF; CDR3nt: TGTGCCAGCAGCTCTTCCCTCGAGCAGTACTTC